The 23 T cell receptor beta chains listed next were all sequenced from one sample in a study of radiation and T cells in renal cell carcinoma. Regarding time point: baseline pretreatment blood. Treatment: 15 Gy SBRT to primary tumor, nephrectomy 4 weeks later. Sequencing was performed with immunoSEQ multiplex PCR; in TCRdb, only in-frame clones are kept and a portion is missing. The table lists about 130,000 clones, around 80% of them singletons. Sample: blood, taken from a patient whose treatment included radiotherapy and nephrectomy. The receptors originated from a woman aged 60-70 years with renal cell carcinoma.

This chain uses TRBV2 with TRBJ2-1; D gene unclear. The germline V gene encodes CDR1 SNHLY and CDR2 FYNNEI. CDR3 length: 12 amino acids. V was shortened by 5 bases and J by 7 bases, with 9 bases between the two germline ends. CDR3 sequence: CASSLIGNEQFF. CDR3 DNA: TGTGCCAGCAGTCTGATCGGGAATGAGCAGTTCTTC.

The chain links TRBV4-3 to TRBJ2-3, with D possibly being TRBD1 (5 bases). The ends were cut back, 0 bases at V and 4 bases at J, with 11 bases in the middle. The CDR3 has 15 amino acids. Per germline, CDR1 LGHNA and CDR2 YSLEER. DNA of the CDR3: TGCGCCAGCAGCCAAGATAGGTCGACAGCAGATACGCAGTATTTT. It specifies CASSQDRSTADTQYF.

Ten or more counts support this clone. The V call is TRBV12-5, the J call TRBJ2-7; TRBD1 might be the D (5 bases). CDR1 and CDR2 from the germline V gene are LGHNT and FRNRAP. CDR3 length: 12 amino acids. Trimming stripped 5 bases from V and 1 base from J, with 6 bases between. This CDR3 reads CASGDSSYEQYF. The CDR3 DNA sequence: TGTGCTAGTGGTGACAGTTCCTACGAGCAGTACTTC.

The CDR3: CASSLEPRQANTGELFF. CDR3 nucleotides: TGCGCCAGCAGCTTGGAACCTCGACAGGCGAACACCGGGGAGCTGTTTTTT. The chain employs TRBV5-1 and TRBJ2-2; D is possibly TRBD1 (6 bases). CDR1 is SGHRS and CDR2 is YFSETQ in the germline V gene. This CDR3 is 17 amino acids long. V lost 0 bases and J lost 0, with 12 bases in between.

The chain links TRBV4-3 to TRBJ2-1; TRBD2 agrees at 9 bases. Germline V CDR1 and CDR2: LGHNA, YSLEER. V shed 0 bases and J 2 bases; nucleotides not matched to a gene: 2. The CDR3 totals 16 residues. The CDR3 DNA sequence: TGCGCCAGCAGCCAAGAAGCTAGCGGGACCTACAATGAGCAGTTCTTC. It encodes CASSQEASGTYNEQFF.

This chain uses TRBV19 with TRBJ2-7, with TRBD1 identical over 8 bases. The CDR3 is 13 amino acids. Germline assignment: CDR1 LNHDA and CDR2 SQIVND (reference sequence). Trimming at V came to 8 bases and at J to 2 bases, leaving 5 bases not matched to a gene. For the CDR3, the DNA is TGTGCCAGTGGACAGGGATCTCCCTACGAGCAGTACTTC. This translates into CASGQGSPYEQYF.

The chain links TRBV28 to TRBJ1-4, with D unclear. CDR1 and CDR2 (germline): MDHEN, SYDVKM. V gave up 7 bases and J gave up 10 bases, with 13 bases separating them. The CDR3 has 12 amino acids. CDR3 sequence (DNA): TGTGCCAGCAATCCCGGACGGGGAAAACTGTTTTTT. Protein product: CASNPGRGKLFF.

J is TRBJ2-1 and V is TRBV2, with D perhaps TRBD1 (6 bases). Trimming stripped 4 bases from V and 12 bases from J, with 7 bases between. CDR3 length: 10 residues. CDR1 is SNHLY and CDR2 is FYNNEI in the germline V gene. DNA of the CDR3: TGTGCCAGCAGTGTGGACAGGCAGTTCTTC. Translated: CASSVDRQFF.

This clone was found once. This sequence joins TRBV5-1 and TRBJ2-1, with TRBD1 matching 7 bases. CDR1 and CDR2 from the germline V gene are SGHRS and YFSETQ. The CDR3 covers 13 residues. V gave up 6 bases and J gave up 13 bases; unmatched junction bases: 13. DNA for the CDR3: TGCGCCAGCACCCCTCCACTCGACAGGGTTCAGTTCTTC. Translation: CASTPPLDRVQFF.

The chain has TRBV7-2 and TRBJ1-5, with 10 bases fitting TRBD1. Germline values: CDR1 SGHTA, CDR2 FQGNSA. Germline trimming cut 5 bases from V and 3 bases from J; bases unmatched to any gene: 7. The CDR3 covers 16 residues. CDR3 region: CASSTSGTGANQPQHF. As DNA, the CDR3 is TGTGCCAGCAGCACCTCCGGGACAGGGGCCAATCAGCCCCAGCATTTT.

The chain links TRBV7-9 to TRBJ1-1; D unclear. The CDR3 has 17 amino acids. Between the trimmed V and J ends, which lost 1 base and 0 bases, there was a span of 15 bases. CDR1 SEHNR and CDR2 FQNEAQ come from the germline V gene (reference sequence). The DNA of the CDR3 is TGTGCCAGCAGCTTAGATTTCCCGGAGGTCATGAACACTGAAGCTTTCTTT. Its protein product is CASSLDFPEVMNTEAFF.

The J gene is TRBJ2-5, the V gene TRBV7-9, with D possibly called TRBD1 or TRBD2 (5 bases each). The CDR3 is 14 amino acids. Germline CDR1 and CDR2: SEHNR and FQNEAQ (reference sequence). Trimming pared 3 bases from V and 1 base from J, leaving 9 bases between. CDR3 coding DNA: TGTGCCAGCAGCTTGGGGACGGTCCAAGAGACCCAGTACTTC. This translates into CASSLGTVQETQYF. Based on the CDR3 plus reference TRBV7-9 and TRBJ2-5, the full variable domain is DTGVSQNPRHKITKRGQNVTFRCDPISEHNRLYWYRQTLGQGPEFLTYFQNEAQLEKSRLLSDRFSAERPKGSFSTLEIQRTEQGDSAMYLCASSLGTVQETQYFGPGTRLLVL.

V is TRBV19 and J is TRBJ2-2; weak D call: TRBD1 (5 bases). CDR1 and CDR2 from the germline V gene are LNHDA and SQIVND (reference sequence). V was clipped by 10 bases and J by 7 bases, with 13 bases between them. The length of the CDR3 is 12 residues. The CDR3, as DNA: TGTGCCACCGGCCCCAGGGTCGGGGAGCTGTTTTTT. Encoded protein: CATGPRVGELFF.

The chain couples TRBV28 to TRBJ1-5; D uncertain. The V gene lost 3 bases and the J gene lost 1 base, with 10 bases spanning the gap. This CDR3 contains 15 residues. Per germline, CDR1 MDHEN and CDR2 SYDVKM. The CDR3 loop reads CASSLVGGSNQPQHF. CDR3 bases: TGTGCCAGCAGTTTGGTGGGAGGGAGCAATCAGCCCCAGCATTTT.

This clone came up a few times. This chain joins TRBV7-2 and TRBJ2-7; D is perhaps TRBD2 (6 bases). Germline V gives CDR1 SGHTA, CDR2 FQGNSA. The CDR3 has 15 residues. V lost 1 base to trimming and J lost 4 bases, with 14 bases between them. The CDR3 loop reads CASSLVSGEVYEQYF. CDR3 sequence (DNA): TGTGCCAGCAGCTTAGTGTCGGGGGAGGTATACGAGCAGTACTTC.

The chain couples TRBV10-2 to TRBJ2-2, with TRBD1 matching over 12 bases. V gave up 3 bases and J gave up 7 bases; unmatched junction bases: 9. There are 17 residues in the CDR3. Germline V gene sequence: CDR1 WSHSY, CDR2 SAAADI. CDR3 loop: CASSDPGDRGRVGELFF. In DNA, the CDR3 is TGCGCCAGCAGTGATCCGGGGGACAGGGGGCGGGTCGGGGAGCTGTTTTTT.

This chain joins TRBV4-1 and TRBJ2-7; 8 bases line up with TRBD1. V was pared by 3 bases and J by 2 bases, with 6 bases of the junction left unmatched. CDR1 and CDR2 from the germline V gene are MGHRA and YSYEKL. The CDR3 has 15 residues. In DNA, the CDR3 is TGCGCCAGCAGCCAGTCGGGACAGGAGGCCTACGAGCAGTACTTC. Translation: CASSQSGQEAYEQYF.

J is TRBJ2-2 and V is TRBV7-6; D tentatively fits TRBD1 or TRBD2 (6 bases each). Germline CDR1 is SGHVS and CDR2 is FNYEAQ. The CDR3 has 15 amino acids. Trimming took 3 bases from V and 6 from J, leaving 14 bases between them. CDR3 residues: CASSLPGATPGELFF. The CDR3 coding sequence is TGTGCCAGCAGCTTGCCGGGGGCGACCCCCGGGGAGCTGTTTTTT. Combining the CDR3 with reference TRBV7-6 and TRBJ2-2 gives the whole variable domain GAGVSQSPRYKVTKRGQDVALRCDPISGHVSLYWYRQALGQGPEFLTYFNYEAQQDKSGLPNDRFSAERPEGSISTLTIQRTEQRDSAMYRCASSLPGATPGELFFGEGSRLTVL.

The table lists this clone with a count of one. The rearrangement joins TRBV5-6 to TRBJ1-2; TRBD1 matches at 9 bases. Germline V gene lookup returns CDR1 SGHDT and CDR2 YYEEEE. The CDR3 consists of 14 residues. Trimming removed 4 bases from V and 5 bases from J; junction bases left unmatched: 6. The DNA for the CDR3 is TGTGCCAGCAGCCTACAGGGGGCCGGGTATGGCTACACCTTC. Translated: CASSLQGAGYGYTF.

A single count supports this clone. The rearrangement uses TRBV6-5 and TRBJ2-3, with D possibly called TRBD1 or TRBD2 (5 bases each). V shed 7 bases and J shed 3 bases, with 11 bases lying between them. CDR3 size: 13 residues. Germline V gene data show CDR1 as MNHEY and CDR2 as SVGAGI. This chain's CDR3 is CASIGTDTDTQYF. The DNA of the CDR3 is TGTGCCAGCATCGGGACGGATACAGATACGCAGTATTTT.

This clone has a handful of counts. V and J are TRBV11-3 and TRBJ2-1; no firm D call. The V gene lost 5 bases and the J gene lost 8 bases, with 10 bases spanning the gap. There are 12 residues in the CDR3. Germline lookup yields CDR1 SGHNT and CDR2 YENEEA. DNA for the CDR3: TGTGCCAGCAGCGCCATGAACGATGAGCAGTTCTTC. Protein sequence: CASSAMNDEQFF. Full variable domain (rest looked up from reference TRBV11-3 and TRBJ2-1): EAGVVQSPRYKIIEKKQPVAFWCNPISGHNTLYWYLQNLGQGPELLIRYENEEAVDDSQLPKDRFSAERLKGVDSTLKIQPAELGDSAVYLCASSAMNDEQFFGPGTRLTVL.

The V gene is TRBV7-3, the J gene TRBJ2-3, with TRBD1 matching over 8 bases. The CDR3 length is 16 residues. The germline V gene has CDR1 SGHTA and CDR2 FQGTGA. V lost 3 bases and J lost 2; bases outside the gene matches: 7. CDR3 in amino acids: CASSFGQGLDTDTQYF. The CDR3 region has the DNA TGTGCCAGCAGCTTTGGACAGGGTCTGGACACAGATACGCAGTATTTT.

This chain links TRBV4-2 with TRBJ1-2; 8 bases map to TRBD1. The CDR3 extends over 16 amino acids. The germline V gene encodes CDR1 LGHNA and CDR2 YNFKEQ. With V trimmed by 3 bases and J by 8 bases, 14 bases remained unmatched. The CDR3 loop is CASSQAQADRGGGYTF. The CDR3 nucleotides are TGTGCCAGCAGCCAGGCGCAGGCCGACAGGGGTGGAGGCTACACCTTC.